Presented here are 13 T cell receptor beta chains from one specimen sequenced in a study of T cell responses to AZD1222 COVID-19 vaccine. Sequencing used immunoSEQ multiplex PCR; TCRdb keeps in-frame clones, though not all of them. The sample has 170,000 or so clones; 87% are singletons. The input for sequencing was peripheral blood, taken on day 0 of AZD1222 vaccination. The origin of the receptors is an adult in good health.

CDR3 residues: CASTGYYNEQFF. As DNA, the CDR3 is TGTGCCAGCACAGGGTACTACAATGAGCAGTTCTTC. This rearrangement joins TRBV6-6 to TRBJ2-1; tentative D call: TRBD1 (5 bases). Germline V CDR1 and CDR2: MNHNY, SVGAGI (reference sequence). The CDR3 has 12 residues. Trimming removed 7 bases from V and 3 bases from J, with 7 bases in between.

CDR3 coding DNA: TGCGCCAGCAAAGCAGGGGGATCGGATGAGCAGTTCTTC. Protein product: CASKAGGSDEQFF. The V gene is TRBV10-1, the J gene TRBJ2-1, with 7 bases identical to TRBD1. The length of the CDR3 is 13 residues. The J segment lost 8 bases and the V segment lost 7 bases, leaving 8 bases of the junction unmatched. Germline-derived CDR1 and CDR2 are WNHNN and SYGVQD (reference sequence).

There are a few counts of this clone. This chain uses TRBV12-3 or TRBV12-4 with TRBJ2-2; 8 positions agree with TRBD1. The junction had 1 base not matched to a gene; V was cut back by 5 bases and J by 5 bases. CDR3 length: 13 residues. CDR3 bases: TGTGCCAGCAGTCGGACAGGGACCGGGGAGCTGTTTTTT. It yields the protein CASSRTGTGELFF.

This chain uses TRBV30 with TRBJ1-6; no reliable D call. V lost 5 bases to trimming and J lost 0 bases, with 5 bases between them. Germline lookup yields CDR1 GTSNPN and CDR2 SVGIG (reference sequence). The CDR3 covers 13 residues. The CDR3 loop reads CAWQSSYNSPLHF. The CDR3 DNA reads TGTGCCTGGCAGAGCTCCTATAATTCACCCCTCCACTTT.

V gene TRBV19 combines with J gene TRBJ2-2, with a possible D match to TRBD2 (5 bases). The ends were cut back, 5 bases at V and 7 bases at J, with 17 bases in the middle. This CDR3 has 15 residues. Looked up from germline, CDR1 is LNHDA and CDR2 is SQIVND (reference sequence). For the CDR3, the DNA is TGTGCCAGTAGTGTTTCGTCAAGTGGAGGCGGGGAGCTGTTTTTT. It codes for CASSVSSSGGGELFF.

CDR3 amino acids: CAISEWLAGGTDTQYF. DNA for the CDR3: TGTGCCATCAGTGAGTGGCTAGCGGGAGGCACAGATACGCAGTATTTT. This rearrangement joins TRBV10-3 to TRBJ2-3, with TRBD2 matching over 10 bases. There are 16 residues in the CDR3. The J segment lost 1 base and the V segment lost 1 base, leaving 2 bases of the junction unmatched. Germline CDR1 ENHRY, CDR2 SYGVKD.

This chain connects TRBV3-1 (or the pseudogene TRBV3-2) to TRBJ2-5, with D maybe TRBD2 (5 bases). This CDR3 contains 16 residues. V lost 1 base and J lost 3, with 15 bases in between. CDR1 and CDR2 from the germline V gene are LGHDT and YNNKEL (reference sequence). In nucleotides, the CDR3 is TGTGCCAGCAGCCAAGTCGTGGGAGTTGCGGAAGAGACCCAGTACTTC. Translating it yields CASSQVVGVAEETQYF.

The chain uses TRBV6-4 and TRBJ1-1, with a possible D match to TRBD1 (5 bases). Trimming stripped 6 bases from V and 4 bases from J, with 15 bases between. Germline-derived CDR1 and CDR2 are MRHNA and SNTAGT. The CDR3 length is 14 residues. In nucleotides, the CDR3 is TGTGCCAGCAGGGACACCTCCTGGGGCACTGAAGCTTTCTTT. Translated, it gives CASRDTSWGTEAFF.

The chain joins TRBV28 to TRBJ1-2; D gene ambiguous. This CDR3 has 14 residues. V was clipped by 2 bases and J by 9 bases, with 16 bases between them. Germline assignment: CDR1 MDHEN and CDR2 SYDVKM. The CDR3, as DNA: TGTGCCAGCAGTTTACCCCACCTCCTAGATAGCTACACCTTC. Amino acids: CASSLPHLLDSYTF.

The chain couples TRBV6-2 or TRBV6-3 to TRBJ2-2; 7 bases align to TRBD2. Trimming took 3 bases from V and 2 from J; bases not matched to a gene: 3. Germline lookup yields CDR1 MNHEY and CDR2 SVGEGT. CDR3 length equals 15 residues. CDR3: CASSYGTINTGELFF. The CDR3 bases are TGTGCCAGCAGTTATGGGACTATAAACACCGGGGAGCTGTTTTTT.

This clone has a single count. This sequence joins TRBV4-1 and TRBJ1-1, with D tentatively TRBD1 (5 bases). The V end lost 4 bases, the J end lost 1 base, and 19 bases lay between the germline ends. The CDR3 length is 17 residues. Germline CDR1 MGHRA, CDR2 YSYEKL. CDR3 residues: CASSLIVETGPNTEAFF. CDR3 coding DNA: TGCGCCAGCAGCCTTATAGTCGAGACGGGACCGAACACTGAAGCTTTCTTT.

This chain links TRBV4-1 with TRBJ1-2; the D gene is possibly TRBD1 (6 bases). V lost 4 bases and J 6 bases, leaving 21 bases between the germline ends. Germline V lookup: CDR1 MGHRA, CDR2 YSYEKL. The length of the CDR3 is 16 residues. DNA for the CDR3: TGCGCCAGCAGCCTCGGCCGGGACACCTTCAGGGATGGCTACACCTTC. This encodes CASSLGRDTFRDGYTF.

The sample holds a few counts of this clone. As the CDR3 is not closed by the conserved phenylalanine or tryptophan, this likely results from a read error. The limits of the CDR3 on the DNA are not certain, so only TCRdb's listed CDR3 is given. The rearrangement links TRBV12-3 or TRBV12-4 to TRBJ2-3; whether TRBD2, the table's D call, matches the DNA was not checked. The CDR3 totals 12 residues, both ends included. The CDR3 loop is CASSSVGTSFSL.